The present entry profiles one TCR beta chain with its context. Its antigen is still unknown. These data come from a study of cytomegalovirus exposure and HLA in healthy donors. Study findings and constraints: A likely sequencing artifact accounted for one observed cluster of highly shared sequence variants. A prior analysis recorded that most TCR beta V segments were productive about 87% or about 30% of the time.

The PCR made use of 60 Vbeta and 13 Jbeta primers. This table comes from immunoSEQ multiplex PCR, and its TCRdb copy is limited to in-frame clones, with some not included. This sample yields some 180,000 clones, of which 82% are seen a single time; approximately 1.5% belongs to the top ten. The CDR3 spans 12 residues. CDR1 and CDR2 from the germline V gene are MNHEY and SMNVEV (reference sequence). Trimming took off 2 bases at V and 3 bases at J, with 2 bases between the two ends. The chain is built from TRBV27 and TRBJ1-5; D not certain. The source of this sequence is a man aged 35 to 55 in good health and CMV-seronegative. Input material: PBMCs. CDR3 sequence: CASSLLNQPQHF. The CDR3 DNA sequence: TGTGCCAGCAGTTTACTCAATCAGCCCCAGCATTTT.